This TCR beta chain stems from a study of vaccination and CD4 T cells after COVID-19. Concerning this clonotype itself: Its specificity is unknown.

Sequenced with the Oncomine TCR Beta short-read assay was DNA taken from cultured CD4+ T cells. TCRdb used MiXCR to reprocess the PCR reads, holding one entry per CDR3 protein. The data show 5,500 to 7,500 distinct CDR3 sequences, under 60% seen once. Sample treatment: roughly 10-day PBMC culture with coronavirus spike peptide pools or control peptides (ViraFEST assay). One should note that the unexposed donor's CD4+ T cells were collected before the COVID-19 pandemic (2011-2018). Unexposed-donor CD4+ T cells were probed with SARS-CoV-2 S/N and four cold-coronavirus spikes, cells permitting. The CDR3 sequence is 16 residues long. Germline V CDR1 and CDR2: MNHEY, SVGAGI. V lost 3 bases, J lost 4 bases, and 10 bases stayed unmatched. Study observations and caveats: Detection of a median about 90% of reactive clones in convalescent patients was confined to the period after vaccination.

Sequenced sample: CD4+ T cells from blood, cultured in vitro. The rearrangement joins TRBV6-5 to TRBJ1-2; 8 bases are shared with TRBD1. The sequence came from a human donor in good health. Here the CDR3 reads CASSYIRTGSPYGYTF. The CDR3 DNA follows: TGTGCCAGCAGTTATATCCGGACAGGGAGCCCCTATGGCTACACCTTC.